The clone carrying this T cell receptor beta chain was observed a few times. Per the original data handling: Researchers report that nucleated cell counts were estimated from reference gene primer amplification. Sequencing was performed with immunoSEQ multiplex PCR; in TCRdb, only in-frame clones are kept and a portion is missing. V, J and clone size derive from that table, while D and trimming were established from the DNA sequence. The sample shows some 170,000 clones, about three quarters of them seen only once. The sample is drawn from a study of blood T cell repertoires in COVID-19. Study details: The United States, Italy and Spain provided the acute and convalescent COVID-19 samples. PBMCs, B-cell-depleted T cells, or T cells provided the cDNA or gDNA that made up the material.

The sample taken for sequencing was peripheral blood. The sequence was obtained from a man in his 60s with acute or convalescent COVID-19.

Written as DNA, the CDR3 is TGTGCCAGCAGTCGAAGAGGCAGTTATAATTCACCCCTCCACTTT. Its translation is CASSRRGSYNSPLHF. The chain has TRBV27 and TRBJ1-6; the D is unclear. V gave up 5 bases and J gave up 4 bases, with 12 bases separating them. This CDR3 has 15 amino acids. Germline V lookup: CDR1 MNHEY, CDR2 SMNVEV (reference sequence).